The rows below give T cell receptor beta chains drawn from one sample of a study of CD8+ T cells in alopecia areata. Assay used: immunoSEQ multiplex PCR; TCRdb lists only in-frame clones, some missing. Of some 190,000 clones listed, more than 55% are singletons. The sample here was CD4+ T cells sorted from blood, taken at roughly week 45, from a patient treated with tofacitinib. The receptors were sampled from a human donor with alopecia areata. The CDR3 runs from the conserved cysteine through the conserved F or W. The D gene is left open where the match is weak. Not all rows give a size; the values are once, few, many and, for expanded clones, a class.

.	TRBV4-3	TRBJ1-4	few	CASSPLGDEKLFF	TGCGCCAGCAGCCCCCTGGGGGATGAAAAACTGTTTTTT
.	TRBV5-4	TRBJ2-3	.	CASSMGGPGNTDTQYF	TGTGCCAGCAGCATGGGCGGGCCAGGGAACACAGATACGCAGTATTTT
TRBD2	TRBV7-7	TRBJ2-5	.	CASSLASGGLVGETQYF	TGTGCCAGCAGCTTAGCTAGCGGGGGGCTAGTTGGAGAGACCCAGTACTTC
.	TRBV11-2	TRBJ1-1	.	CASSFNLANTEAFF	TGTGCCAGCAGCTTTAATTTAGCGAACACTGAAGCTTTCTTT
TRBD1	TRBV5-1	TRBJ1-5	.	CASSLGDRAQPQHF	TGCGCCAGCAGCTTGGGGGACAGAGCTCAGCCCCAGCATTTT
.	TRBV18	TRBJ1-4	.	CASSPGEKLFF	TGTGCCAGCTCACCGGGAGAAAAACTGTTTTTT
TRBD2	TRBV25-1	TRBJ2-1	.	CASGLAGGSYNEQFF	TGTGCCAGCGGACTAGCGGGGGGATCCTACAATGAGCAGTTCTTC
TRBD1	TRBV2	TRBJ2-1	.	CASSGRTGGYNEQFF	TGTGCCAGCAGTGGAAGAACAGGGGGCTACAATGAGCAGTTCTTC
TRBD2	TRBV5-1	TRBJ2-7	.	CASSSGLAGVHEQYF	TGCGCCAGCAGCTCGGGACTAGCGGGGGTCCACGAGCAGTACTTC
.	TRBV30	TRBJ2-2	.	CAWSVPDTGELFF	TGTGCCTGGAGTGTACCCGACACCGGGGAGCTGTTTTTT
.	TRBV14	TRBJ1-6	.	CASSQIGGGVGSPLHF	TGTGCCAGCAGCCAAATCGGCGGGGGTGTAGGTTCACCCCTCCACTTT
TRBD1	TRBV29-1	TRBJ1-5	.	CSVATGQGITGNQPQHF	TGCAGCGTTGCCACGGGACAGGGGATAACGGGCAATCAGCCCCAGCATTTC
.	TRBV27	TRBJ1-1	.	CASSFGSGGVNTEAFF	TGTGCCAGCAGTTTTGGGTCGGGGGGGGTGAACACTGAAGCTTTCTTT
.	TRBV4-3	TRBJ1-2	few	CASSHNDGYYGYTF	TGCGCCAGCAGCCACAATGACGGTTACTATGGCTACACCTTC
.	TRBV29-1	TRBJ1-4	.	CSVKGRLNEKLFF	TGCAGCGTTAAGGGACGGTTAAATGAAAAACTGTTTTTT